This is a list of T cell receptor beta chains from one sample in a study of shared clonotypes between healthy human individuals. Some clones are missing from TCRdb's copy, which holds only in-frame ones; the method was immunoSEQ multiplex PCR. The sample yields 2.5 million or so clones, around 90% seen once. Sequences were obtained from naive CD4+ T cells sorted from blood. The receptors originated from a man between 18 and 35 years old in good health. Each CDR3 is given with its conserved first and last residue. The D gene is left open where the match is weak. Clone size is given for some rows only: seen once, a few or many times, or a class if the clone is expanded.

d_call clone_size j_call v_call cdr3_nt cdr3_aa
TRBD1 . TRBJ2-7 TRBV10-1 TGCGCCAGCAGTGAAGGGACAGGGGTGTTCTCCGAGCAGTACTTC CASSEGTGVFSEQYF
. . TRBJ2-7 TRBV2 TGTGCCAGCAGTGAGGCGGTCCTCTCCTACGAGCAGTACTTC CASSEAVLSYEQYF
. . TRBJ2-2 TRBV2 TGTGCCAGCAGTGGATCCTCTCCAGCTTTGGGAACCGGGGAGCTGTTTTTT CASSGSSPALGTGELFF
TRBD1 . TRBJ1-6 TRBV6-1 TGTGCCACGATACAGGGGAATAATTCACCCCTCCACTTT CATIQGNNSPLHF
TRBD2 once TRBJ2-3 TRBV29-1 TGCAGCCTCAGAGGGGGACTAGCGGGCACAGATACGCAGTATTTT CSLRGGLAGTDTQYF
TRBD1 . TRBJ1-6 TRBV23-1 TGCGCCAGCAGTCTCCCCCAGGGGGGCGCTAATTCACCCCTCCACTTT CASSLPQGGANSPLHF
. few TRBJ1-4 TRBV30 TGTGCCTGGAGTGGACTAGGGCCAAATGAAAAACTGTTTTTT CAWSGLGPNEKLFF
. . TRBJ1-5 TRBV28 TGTGCCACAGTACCATACCGGGCAGGGCCGGGACAGCCCCAGCATTTT CATVPYRAGPGQPQHF
. . TRBJ2-7 TRBV18 TGTGCCAGCTCACCCGCACAGGGCCGCTACGAGCAGTACTTC CASSPAQGRYEQYF
TRBD1 . TRBJ2-1 TRBV19 TGTGCCTTCCGGGACAGGGTCCCCAGCTCCTACAATGAGCAGTTCTTC CAFRDRVPSSYNEQFF
. . TRBJ1-1 TRBV5-4 TGTGCCAGCAGCTTGACCAGCCCGAACACTGAAGCTTTCTTT CASSLTSPNTEAFF
. . TRBJ1-2 TRBV9 TGTGCCAGCAGCGCCCTCGACAGTTACTCCTTCGGCTACACCTTC CASSALDSYSFGYTF
. . TRBJ1-6 TRBV5-1 TGCGCCAGCAGCCCGGGACAACATAATTCACCCCTCCACTTT CASSPGQHNSPLHF
. . TRBJ1-4 TRBV7-9 TGTGCCAGCAGCTTAGCAGGAGGGGATGAAAAACTGTTTTTT CASSLAGGDEKLFF
. . TRBJ1-2 TRBV19 TGTGCCAGTAGCGCCCAATATGGCTACACCTTC CASSAQYGYTF
. . TRBJ1-3 TRBV18 TGTGCCAGCCTGACAGGCTCTGGAAACACCATATATTTT CASLTGSGNTIYF
TRBD1 once TRBJ1-3 TRBV27 TGTGCCAGCAGTTTTCAGGGGGGTCCTGGAAACACCATATATTTT CASSFQGGPGNTIYF
. . TRBJ2-7 TRBV10-3 TGTGCCATCACCCCCGGGGCGGGCCTCTCCTACGAGCAGTACTTC CAITPGAGLSYEQYF
. . TRBJ1-6 TRBV6-1 TGTGCCAGCAGTGACGCCGGGACCTTTAGGAATTCACCCCTCCACTTT CASSDAGTFRNSPLHF
. . TRBJ1-2 TRBV18 TGTGCCAGCTCACCCCCCTTGGCGGGTGGCTACACCTTC CASSPPLAGGYTF
. . TRBJ2-4 TRBV5-4 TGTGCCAGCGGGCGACTGGAAGACATTCAGTACTTC CASGRLEDIQYF
. . TRBJ2-7 TRBV5-5 TGTGCCAGCAGGCCCCCGGGGAACGCCTACGAGCAGTACTTC CASRPPGNAYEQYF
. . TRBJ2-3 TRBV5-1 TGCGCCAGCAGCTTGGTGGGGGGACTCACAGATACGCAGTATTTT CASSLVGGLTDTQYF
. . TRBJ2-1 TRBV10-3 TGTGCCATCAGTGACACAGGGGAGGATGAGCAGTTCTTC CAISDTGEDEQFF
. . TRBJ1-6 TRBV30 TGTGCCTGGAGTGTACGAGGAGCAAGCTATAATTCACCCCTCCACTTT CAWSVRGASYNSPLHF
TRBD2 . TRBJ2-1 TRBV4-1 TGCGCCAGCAGCCAAGAGGGGACTAGAGGTAATGAGCAGTTCTTC CASSQEGTRGNEQFF
. . TRBJ2-5 TRBV7-2 TGTGCCAGCAGCTTATGGCCCGGAGGAGAGACCCAGTACTTC CASSLWPGGETQYF
. . TRBJ2-4 TRBV6-5 TGTGCCAGCGGGGCCAGGGCGGCCAAAAACATTCAGTACTTC CASGARAAKNIQYF
. . TRBJ2-6 TRBV5-6 TGTGCCAGCAGCTTGTTTGAAGGGGTCTCTGGGGCCAACGTCCTGACTTTC CASSLFEGVSGANVLTF
. . TRBJ2-2 TRBV7-9 TGTGCCAGCAGCTTAGTACCGGGACAAATCGGGGAGCTGTTTTTT CASSLVPGQIGELFF
. . TRBJ2-5 TRBV28 TGTGCCAGCAGTTCCTACCCCCAGTCCGGGGGAGAGACCCAGTACTTC CASSSYPQSGGETQYF
. . TRBJ2-7 TRBV14 TGTGCCAGCAGCGATCGGACGGGCCCCTACGAGCAGTACTTC CASSDRTGPYEQYF
TRBD2 . TRBJ2-5 TRBV5-4 TGTGCCAGCATCAGGGCAGGAGAGGGGCAGCGGGGGCCGACTGAAGAGACCCAGTACTTC CASIRAGEGQRGPTEETQYF
TRBD2 . TRBJ2-7 TRBV6-5 TGTGCCAGCAGTTCCAGCGGGAGGAGGTACGAGCAGTACTTC CASSSSGRRYEQYF
. . TRBJ1-2 TRBV18 TGTGCCAGCTCACTACTGGGACACGGCTATGGCTACACCTTC CASSLLGHGYGYTF
. once TRBJ1-4 TRBV28 TGTGCCAGCAGTCCACCCCCGGGACATAATGAAAAACTGTTTTTT CASSPPPGHNEKLFF
TRBD2 . TRBJ2-4 TRBV29-1 TGCAGCGTTGTCGGGGCGGCGGGAGGCAAAAACATTCAGTACTTC CSVVGAAGGKNIQYF
. . TRBJ2-7 TRBV29-1 TGCAGCGTTGAAGATTCGGGACGGACCTACGAGCAGTACTTC CSVEDSGRTYEQYF
. . TRBJ1-2 TRBV7-2 TGTGCCAGCAGCTTACGGAACTCCTATGGCTACACCTTC CASSLRNSYGYTF
. . TRBJ1-1 TRBV6-5 TGTGCCAGCAGTTCCCGCCCGGGCAGAACGAACACTGAAGCTTTCTTT CASSSRPGRTNTEAFF
TRBD1 few TRBJ1-1 TRBV10-3 TGTGCCATCAGTGTCGACAGGGGAACTGAAGCTTTCTTT CAISVDRGTEAFF
. . TRBJ2-7 TRBV30 TGTGCCTGGAGTAAGTTTGTTGGGGGCGAGCAGTACTTC CAWSKFVGGEQYF
. . TRBJ1-6 TRBV7-9 TGTGCCAGCAGCACAGCTGACCGGGGGGTTTTGAATTCACCCCTCCACTTT CASSTADRGVLNSPLHF
. . TRBJ2-7 TRBV5-1 TGCGCCAGCTATGACAACTCCTACGAGCAGTACTTC CASYDNSYEQYF
TRBD1 few TRBJ1-2 TRBV5-1 TGCGCCAGCAGCCCCGGGGACAGAGACTATGGCTACACCTTC CASSPGDRDYGYTF